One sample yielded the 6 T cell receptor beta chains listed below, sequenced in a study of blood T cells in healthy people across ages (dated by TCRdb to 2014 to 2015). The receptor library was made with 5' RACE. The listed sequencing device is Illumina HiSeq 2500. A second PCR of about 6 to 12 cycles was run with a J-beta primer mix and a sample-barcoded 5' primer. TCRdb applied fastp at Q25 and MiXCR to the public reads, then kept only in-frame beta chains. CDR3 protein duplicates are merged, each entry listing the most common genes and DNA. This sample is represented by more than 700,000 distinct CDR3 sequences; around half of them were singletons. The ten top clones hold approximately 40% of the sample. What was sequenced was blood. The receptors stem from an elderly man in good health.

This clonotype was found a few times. This CDR3 is CASSLVGLSEAFF. CDR3 nucleotides: TGCGCCAGCAGCTTGGTGGGGTTAAGTGAAGCTTTCTTT. The chain employs TRBV5-1 and TRBJ1-1; no reliable D call. V was clipped by 0 bases and J by 7 bases, with 10 bases between them. Looked up from germline, CDR1 is SGHRS and CDR2 is YFSETQ. This CDR3 contains 13 residues.

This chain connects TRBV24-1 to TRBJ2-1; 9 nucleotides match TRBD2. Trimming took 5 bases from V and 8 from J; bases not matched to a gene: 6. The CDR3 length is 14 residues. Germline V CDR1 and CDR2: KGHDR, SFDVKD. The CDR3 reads CATSGTSGLDEQFF. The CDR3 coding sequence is TGTGCCACCAGTGGTACTAGCGGGCTCGATGAGCAGTTCTTC.

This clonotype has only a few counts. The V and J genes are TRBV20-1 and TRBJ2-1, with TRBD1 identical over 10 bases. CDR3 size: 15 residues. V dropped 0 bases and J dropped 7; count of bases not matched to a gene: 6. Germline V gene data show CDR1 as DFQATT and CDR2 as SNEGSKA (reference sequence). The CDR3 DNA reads TGCAGTGCTAGAGATGGGGGGACAGGGGATAATGAGCAGTTCTTC. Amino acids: CSARDGGTGDNEQFF.

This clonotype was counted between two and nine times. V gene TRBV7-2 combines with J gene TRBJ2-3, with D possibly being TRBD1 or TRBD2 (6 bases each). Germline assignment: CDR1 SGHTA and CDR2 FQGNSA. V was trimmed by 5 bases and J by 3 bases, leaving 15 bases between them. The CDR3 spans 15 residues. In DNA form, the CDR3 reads TGTGCCAGCAGCCTGAGAGGGGGAGGAACAGATACGCAGTATTTT. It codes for CASSLRGGGTDTQYF.

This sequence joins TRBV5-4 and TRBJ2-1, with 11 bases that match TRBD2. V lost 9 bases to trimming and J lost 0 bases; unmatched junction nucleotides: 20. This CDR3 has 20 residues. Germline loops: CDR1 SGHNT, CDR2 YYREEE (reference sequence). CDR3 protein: CATTGRSGTSGPSSYNEQFF. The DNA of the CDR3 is TGTGCCACCACGGGTAGGAGCGGGACTAGCGGCCCTAGCTCCTACAATGAGCAGTTCTTC. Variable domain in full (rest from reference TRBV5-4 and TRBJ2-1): ETGVTQSPTHLIKTRGQQVTLRCSSQSGHNTVSWYQQALGQGPQFIFQYYREEENGRGNFPPRFSGLQFPNYSSELNVNALELDDSALYLCATTGRSGTSGPSSYNEQFFGPGTRLTVL.

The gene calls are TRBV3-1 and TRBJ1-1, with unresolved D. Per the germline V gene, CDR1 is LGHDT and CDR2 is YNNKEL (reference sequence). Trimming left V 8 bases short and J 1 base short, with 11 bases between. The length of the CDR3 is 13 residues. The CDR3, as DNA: TGTGCCAGCCGGACCTTGTCGAACACTGAAGCTTTCTTT. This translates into CASRTLSNTEAFF.